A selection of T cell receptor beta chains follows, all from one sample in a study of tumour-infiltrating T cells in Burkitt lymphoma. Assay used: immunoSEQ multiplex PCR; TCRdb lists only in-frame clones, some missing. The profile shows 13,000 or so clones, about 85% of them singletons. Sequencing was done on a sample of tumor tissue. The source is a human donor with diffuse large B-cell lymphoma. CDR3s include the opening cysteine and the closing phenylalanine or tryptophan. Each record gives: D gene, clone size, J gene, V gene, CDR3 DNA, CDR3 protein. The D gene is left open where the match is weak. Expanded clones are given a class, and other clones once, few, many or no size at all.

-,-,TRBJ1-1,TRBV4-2,TGTGCCAGCAGCCAAGATAAGACGGGGGGGAACACTGAAGCTTTCTTT,CASSQDKTGGNTEAFF
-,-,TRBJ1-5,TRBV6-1,TGTGCCAGCAGTGAAGCGCGAGGCGGATCTTATAGCAATCAGCCCCAGCATTTT,CASSEARGGSYSNQPQHF
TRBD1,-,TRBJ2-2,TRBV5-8,TGTGCCAGCAGCATCGGACAGGGTACGACCGGGGAGCTGTTTTTT,CASSIGQGTTGELFF
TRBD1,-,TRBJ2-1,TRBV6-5,TGTGCCAGCAGTTACTCGCCCCAGGGGGTTCGTGTCTTC,CASSYSPQGVRVF
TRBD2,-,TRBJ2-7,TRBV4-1,TGCGCCAGCAGCCTAGCGGGTAACACCTACGAGCAGTACTTC,CASSLAGNTYEQYF
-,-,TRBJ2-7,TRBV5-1,TGCGCCAGCAGCGCGGACTTTCTCTCCTACGAGCAGTACTTC,CASSADFLSYEQYF
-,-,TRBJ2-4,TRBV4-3,TGCGCCAGCAGCCAAGAAGTTGGGCCCAATCCAGCGAGGCCCAAAAACATTCAGTACTTC,CASSQEVGPNPARPKNIQYF
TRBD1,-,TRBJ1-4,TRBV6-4,TGTGCCAGCCTTAGAGACAGGGATTCGAGTGAAAAACTGTTTTTT,CASLRDRDSSEKLFF
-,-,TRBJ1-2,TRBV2,TGTGCCAGCATATTAGTAGCGAACTATGGCTACACCTTC,CASILVANYGYTF
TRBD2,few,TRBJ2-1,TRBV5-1,TGCGCCAGCAGCTTGGCCCCTAGCGGGAGGTCCGAGCAGTTCTTC,CASSLAPSGRSEQFF
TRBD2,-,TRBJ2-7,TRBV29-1,TGCAGCGTTGTAGCGGGGTTTAACTCCTACGAGCAGTACTTC,CSVVAGFNSYEQYF
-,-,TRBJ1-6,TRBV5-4,TGTGCCAGCAGCTTGGAGACGGGCTATAATTCACCCCTCCACTTT,CASSLETGYNSPLHF
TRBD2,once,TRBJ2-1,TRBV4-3,TGCGCCAGCAGCCAAGCACTAGCGGGAGAGCATGAGCAGTTCTTC,CASSQALAGEHEQFF
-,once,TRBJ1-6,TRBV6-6,TGTGCCAGCCACAGTCTGAATTCACCCCTCCACTTT,CASHSLNSPLHF
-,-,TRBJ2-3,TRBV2,TGTGCCAGCAGCGGCGTTAGAGGCGCGGGTACGCAGTATTTT,CASSGVRGAGTQYF
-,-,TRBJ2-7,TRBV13,TGTGCCAGCAGCTTAAGTCTGGGGAGCTCCTACGAGCAGTACTTC,CASSLSLGSSYEQYF
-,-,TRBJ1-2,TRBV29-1,TGCAGCGTTGTTGGGGGGGAGGTCTATGGCTACACCTTC,CSVVGGEVYGYTF
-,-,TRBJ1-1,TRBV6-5,TGTGCCAGCAGTACTACAGGACCCGGAGGGGCTTTCTTT,CASSTTGPGGAFF
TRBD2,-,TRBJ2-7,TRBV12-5,TGTGCTAGTGGTTTTTCTTTGACTAGCGGGGGCGACGAGCAGTACTTC,CASGFSLTSGGDEQYF
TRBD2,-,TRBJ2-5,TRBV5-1,TGCGCCAGCAGCTTGGTGACTAGCGCTCCGGGGGAGACCCAGTACTTC,CASSLVTSAPGETQYF
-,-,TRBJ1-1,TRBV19,TGTGCCAGTAAGGCAGGGGTTATCACTGAAGCTTTCTTT,CASKAGVITEAFF
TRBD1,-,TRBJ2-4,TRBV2,TGTGCCAGCCTCCCCCGGGACAGATTAAACATTCAGTACTTC,CASLPRDRLNIQYF
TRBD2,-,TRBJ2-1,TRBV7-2,TGTGCCAGCAGCTCTAGCGGGGGTTCCTACAATGAGCAGTTCTTC,CASSSSGGSYNEQFF
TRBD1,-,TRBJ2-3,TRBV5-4,TGTGCCAGCAGCCCCGGGGCCTTTGAGACAGGGGACACAGATACGCAGTATTTT,CASSPGAFETGDTDTQYF
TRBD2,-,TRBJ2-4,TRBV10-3,TGTGCCATCAGTGGACTAGCGGGGGCCAAAAACATTCAGTACTTC,CAISGLAGAKNIQYF
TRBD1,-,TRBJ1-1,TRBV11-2,TGTGCCAGCAGCTTAGGGACAGGGGGTTTCATGAACACTGAAGCTTTCTTT,CASSLGTGGFMNTEAFF
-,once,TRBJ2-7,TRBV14,TGTGCCAGCAGCTTTGGAGGGGGGGCCATCTACGAGCAGTACTTC,CASSFGGGAIYEQYF
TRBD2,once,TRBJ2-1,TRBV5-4,TGTGCCAGCAGCCCAATGGCTAGCGGGGGGGCCGATGAGCAGTTCTTC,CASSPMASGGADEQFF
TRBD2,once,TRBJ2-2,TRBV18,TGTGCCAGCTCAGGGACTAGCGGGAGCGTTGGCACCGGGGAGCTGTTTTTT,CASSGTSGSVGTGELFF
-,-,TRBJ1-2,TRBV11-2,TGTGCCAGCAGCTTCGATTCTAACTATGGCTACACCTTC,CASSFDSNYGYTF
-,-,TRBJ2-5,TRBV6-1,TGTGCCAGCAGTTTCCTCAGGGGCATGCAAGAGACCCAGTACTTC,CASSFLRGMQETQYF
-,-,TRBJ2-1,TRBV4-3,TGCGCCAGCAGCCCGAGCCTAGACAATTACAATGAGCAGTTCTTC,CASSPSLDNYNEQFF
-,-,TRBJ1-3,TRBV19,TGTGCCAGTAGCTGGGACGGCCTCTCTGGAAACACCATATATTTT,CASSWDGLSGNTIYF
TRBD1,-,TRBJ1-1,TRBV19,TGTGCCAGTAGTATTAGGGACAGGCACTCATTCTTGAACACTGAAGCTTTCTTT,CASSIRDRHSFLNTEAFF
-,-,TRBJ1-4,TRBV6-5,TGTGCCAGCAGTCAGGACAGAGATAATGAAAAACTGTTTTTT,CASSQDRDNEKLFF
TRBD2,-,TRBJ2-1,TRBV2,TGTGCCAGCAGTTATAGCGGGGCCTTAACCAATGAGCAGTTCTTC,CASSYSGALTNEQFF
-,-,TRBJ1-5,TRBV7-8,TGTGCCAGCAGCTTAGCCGGGACTGATCGGGGGAATCAGCCCCAGCATTTT,CASSLAGTDRGNQPQHF
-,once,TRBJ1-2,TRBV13,TGTGCCAGCAGGCCTAATATGGGGGGCGATGGCTACACCTTC,CASRPNMGGDGYTF
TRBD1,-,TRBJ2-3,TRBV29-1,TGCAGCGTTGACCGAGGACAGGGCAGAACAGATACGCAGTATTTT,CSVDRGQGRTDTQYF
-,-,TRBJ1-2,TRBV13,TGTGCCAGCAGCGCCTCGACAAGTGGCCATGGCTACACCTTC,CASSASTSGHGYTF